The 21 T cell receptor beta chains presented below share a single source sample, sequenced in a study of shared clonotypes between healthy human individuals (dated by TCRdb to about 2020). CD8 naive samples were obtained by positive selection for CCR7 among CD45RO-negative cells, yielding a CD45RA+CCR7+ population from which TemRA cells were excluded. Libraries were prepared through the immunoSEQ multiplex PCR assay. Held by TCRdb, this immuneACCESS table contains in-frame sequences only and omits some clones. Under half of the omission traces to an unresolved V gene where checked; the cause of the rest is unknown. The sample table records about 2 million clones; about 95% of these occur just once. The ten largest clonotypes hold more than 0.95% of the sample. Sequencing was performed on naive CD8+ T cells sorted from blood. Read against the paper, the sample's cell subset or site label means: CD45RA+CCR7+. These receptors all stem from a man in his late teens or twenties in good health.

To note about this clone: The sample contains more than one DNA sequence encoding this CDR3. CDR3 protein: CASSVGPPSTDTQYF. CDR3 DNA sequence: TGTGCCAGCAGCGTAGGGCCTCCAAGCACAGATACGCAGTATTTT. The chain joins TRBV9 to TRBJ2-3; D remains ambiguous. V lost 0 bases and J lost 0, with 8 bases in between. This CDR3 region has 15 residues. CDR1 is SGDLS and CDR2 is YYNGEE in the germline V gene.

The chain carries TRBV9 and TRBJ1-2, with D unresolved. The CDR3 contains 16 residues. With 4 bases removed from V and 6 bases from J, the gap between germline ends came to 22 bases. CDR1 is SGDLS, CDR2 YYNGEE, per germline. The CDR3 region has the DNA TGTGCCAGCAGCTCGCCCCCTGGGGTAACCCTTGATGGCTACACCTTC. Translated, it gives CASSSPPGVTLDGYTF.

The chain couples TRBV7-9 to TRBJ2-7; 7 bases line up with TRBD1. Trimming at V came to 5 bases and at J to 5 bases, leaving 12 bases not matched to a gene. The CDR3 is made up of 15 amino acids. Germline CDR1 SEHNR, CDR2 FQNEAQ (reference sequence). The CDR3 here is CASSLKRGLDNEQYF. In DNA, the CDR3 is TGTGCCAGCAGCCTTAAGAGGGGGCTTGACAACGAGCAGTACTTC. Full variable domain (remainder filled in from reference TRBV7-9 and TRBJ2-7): DTGVSQNPRHKITKRGQNVTFRCDPISEHNRLYWYRQTLGQGPEFLTYFQNEAQLEKSRLLSDRFSAERPKGSFSTLEIQRTEQGDSAMYLCASSLKRGLDNEQYFGPGTRLTVT.

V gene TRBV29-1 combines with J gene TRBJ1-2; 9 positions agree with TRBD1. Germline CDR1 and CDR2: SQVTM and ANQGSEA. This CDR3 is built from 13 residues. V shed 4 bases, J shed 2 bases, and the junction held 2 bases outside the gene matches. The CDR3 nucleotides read TGCAGCGTTGTAGGGACAGGGAACTATGGCTACACCTTC. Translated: CSVVGTGNYGYTF. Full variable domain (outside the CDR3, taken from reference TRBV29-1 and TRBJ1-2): SAVISQKPSRDICQRGTSLTIQCQVDSQVTMMFWYRQQPGQSLTLIATANQGSEATYESGFVIDKFPISRPNLTFSTLTVSNMSPEDSSIYLCSVVGTGNYGYTFGSGTRLTVV.

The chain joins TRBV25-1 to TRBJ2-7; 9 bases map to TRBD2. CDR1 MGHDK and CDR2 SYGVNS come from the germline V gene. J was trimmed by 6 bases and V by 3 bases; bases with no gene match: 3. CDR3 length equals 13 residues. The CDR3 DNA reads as TGTGCCAGCAGTGATAGCGGGAGCTTCGAGCAGTACTTC. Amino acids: CASSDSGSFEQYF.

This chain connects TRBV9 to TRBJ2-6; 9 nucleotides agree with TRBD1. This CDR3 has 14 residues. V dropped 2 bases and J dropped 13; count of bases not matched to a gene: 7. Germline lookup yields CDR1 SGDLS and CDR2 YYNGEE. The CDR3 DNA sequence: TGTGCCAGCAGCGTGGACAGGGGCAGCAGAGTCCTGACTTTC. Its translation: CASSVDRGSRVLTF.

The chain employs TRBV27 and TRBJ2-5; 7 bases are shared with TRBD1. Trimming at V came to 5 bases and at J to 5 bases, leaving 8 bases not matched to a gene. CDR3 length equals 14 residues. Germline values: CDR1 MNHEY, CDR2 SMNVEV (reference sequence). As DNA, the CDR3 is TGTGCCAGCAGTCCCATAACAGGGGTGGAGACCCAGTACTTC. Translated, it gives CASSPITGVETQYF.

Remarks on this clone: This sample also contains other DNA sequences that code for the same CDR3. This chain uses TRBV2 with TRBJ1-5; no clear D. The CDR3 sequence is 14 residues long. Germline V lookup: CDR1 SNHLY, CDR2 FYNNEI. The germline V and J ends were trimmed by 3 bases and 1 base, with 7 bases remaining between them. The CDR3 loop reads CASSEGGSNQPQHF. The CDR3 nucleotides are TGTGCCAGCAGTGAGGGTGGGAGCAATCAGCCCCAGCATTTT. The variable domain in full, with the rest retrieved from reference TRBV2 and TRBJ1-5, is EPEVTQTPSHQVTQMGQEVILRCVPISNHLYFYWYRQILGQKVEFLVSFYNNEISEKSEIFDDQFSVERPDGSNFTLKIRSTKLEDSAMYFCASSEGGSNQPQHFGDGTRLSIL.

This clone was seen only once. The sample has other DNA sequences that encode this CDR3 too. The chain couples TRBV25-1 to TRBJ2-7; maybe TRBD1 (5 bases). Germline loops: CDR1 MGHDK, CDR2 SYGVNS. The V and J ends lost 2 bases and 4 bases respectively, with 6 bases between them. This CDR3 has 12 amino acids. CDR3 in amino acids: CASSEPGYEQYF. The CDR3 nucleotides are TGTGCCAGCAGTGAACCAGGGTACGAGCAGTACTTC.

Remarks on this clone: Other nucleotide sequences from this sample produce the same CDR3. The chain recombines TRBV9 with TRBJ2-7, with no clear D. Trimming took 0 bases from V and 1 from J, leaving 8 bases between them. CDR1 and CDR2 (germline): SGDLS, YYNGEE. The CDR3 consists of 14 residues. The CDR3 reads CASSVGPDSYEQYF. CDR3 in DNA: TGTGCCAGCAGCGTAGGTCCAGATTCCTACGAGCAGTACTTC.

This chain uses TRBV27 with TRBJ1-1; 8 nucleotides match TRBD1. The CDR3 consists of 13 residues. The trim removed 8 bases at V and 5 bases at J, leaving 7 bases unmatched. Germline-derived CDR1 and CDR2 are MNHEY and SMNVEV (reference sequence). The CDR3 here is CASGYRGVTEAFF. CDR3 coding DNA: TGTGCCAGCGGGTACAGGGGGGTTACTGAAGCTTTCTTT.

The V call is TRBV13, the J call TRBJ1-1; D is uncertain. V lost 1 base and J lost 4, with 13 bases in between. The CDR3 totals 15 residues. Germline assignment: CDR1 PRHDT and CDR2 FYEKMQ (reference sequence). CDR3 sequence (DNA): TGTGCCAGCAGCTTAGCGGGCCTTGTGGGCACTGAAGCTTTCTTT. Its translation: CASSLAGLVGTEAFF.

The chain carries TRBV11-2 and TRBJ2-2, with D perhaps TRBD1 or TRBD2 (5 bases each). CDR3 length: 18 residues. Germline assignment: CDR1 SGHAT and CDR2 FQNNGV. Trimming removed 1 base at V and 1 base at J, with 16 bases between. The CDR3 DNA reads TGTGCCAGCAGCTTAGGGGGAGCTGAGGGGAGGAACACCGGGGAGCTGTTTTTT. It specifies CASSLGGAEGRNTGELFF.

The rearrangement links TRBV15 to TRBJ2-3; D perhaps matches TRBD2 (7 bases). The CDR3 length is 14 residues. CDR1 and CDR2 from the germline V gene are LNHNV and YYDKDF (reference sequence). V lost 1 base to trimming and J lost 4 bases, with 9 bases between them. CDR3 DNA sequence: TGTGCCACCAGCAGAGGGGGGGGCCCAGATACGCAGTATTTT. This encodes CATSRGGGPDTQYF.

CDR3 in DNA: TGTGCCAGTAGCGGCAGGGGGCCCTATAGCAATCAGCCCCAGCATTTT. Translated: CASSGRGPYSNQPQHF. V usage is TRBV19 and J usage is TRBJ1-5; 8 positions match TRBD1. Germline V CDR1 and CDR2: LNHDA, SQIVND (reference sequence). This CDR3 contains 16 residues. V gave up 6 bases and J gave up 0 bases; unmatched junction bases: 7.

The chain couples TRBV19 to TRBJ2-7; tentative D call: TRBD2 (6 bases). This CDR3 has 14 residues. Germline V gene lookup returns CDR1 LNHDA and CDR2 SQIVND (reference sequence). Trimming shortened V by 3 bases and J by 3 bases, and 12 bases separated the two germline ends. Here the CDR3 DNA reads TGTGCCAGTAGTATTGGGGCTAGCGACTACGAGCAGTACTTC. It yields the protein CASSIGASDYEQYF. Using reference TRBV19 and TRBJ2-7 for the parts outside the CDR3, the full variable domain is DGGITQSPKYLFRKEGQNVTLSCEQNLNHDAMYWYRQDPGQGLRLIYYSQIVNDFQKGDIAEGYSVSREKKESFPLTVTSAQKNPTAFYLCASSIGASDYEQYFGPGTRLTVT.

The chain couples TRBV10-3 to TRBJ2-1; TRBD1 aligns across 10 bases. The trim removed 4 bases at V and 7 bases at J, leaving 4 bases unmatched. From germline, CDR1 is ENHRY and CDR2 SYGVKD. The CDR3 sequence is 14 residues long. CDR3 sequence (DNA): TGTGCCATCAGTGGACAGGGGGCGTGGAATGAGCAGTTCTTC. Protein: CAISGQGAWNEQFF.

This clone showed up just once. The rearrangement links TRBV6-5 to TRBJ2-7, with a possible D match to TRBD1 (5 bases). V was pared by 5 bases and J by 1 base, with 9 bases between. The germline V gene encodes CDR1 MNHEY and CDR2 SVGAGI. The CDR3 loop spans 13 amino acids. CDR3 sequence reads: CASSQGVSYEQYF. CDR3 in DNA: TGTGCCAGCAGTCAAGGGGTGTCCTACGAGCAGTACTTC.

The CDR3 DNA sequence: TGTGCCAGCAGTCCAAGTGGGGGCGCCGTCACCTACGAGCAGTACTTC. Its protein product is CASSPSGGAVTYEQYF. V is TRBV27 and J is TRBJ2-7; TRBD1 is a possible D gene (6 bases). Germline values: CDR1 MNHEY, CDR2 SMNVEV (reference sequence). The CDR3 totals 16 residues. V was cut by 5 bases and J by 2 bases, with 19 bases left in between.

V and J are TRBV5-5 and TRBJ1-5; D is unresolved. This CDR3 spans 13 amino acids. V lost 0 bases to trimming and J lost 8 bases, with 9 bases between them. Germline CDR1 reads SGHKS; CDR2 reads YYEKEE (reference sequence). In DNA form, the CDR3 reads TGTGCCAGCAGCTTGGACATTTTGGAGCCCCAGCATTTT. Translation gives CASSLDILEPQHF.

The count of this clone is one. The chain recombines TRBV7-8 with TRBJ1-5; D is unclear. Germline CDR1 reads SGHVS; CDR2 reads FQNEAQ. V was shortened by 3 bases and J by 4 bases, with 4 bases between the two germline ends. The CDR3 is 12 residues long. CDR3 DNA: TGTGCCAGCAGCTTGGAGAATCAGCCCCAGCATTTT. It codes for CASSLENQPQHF.